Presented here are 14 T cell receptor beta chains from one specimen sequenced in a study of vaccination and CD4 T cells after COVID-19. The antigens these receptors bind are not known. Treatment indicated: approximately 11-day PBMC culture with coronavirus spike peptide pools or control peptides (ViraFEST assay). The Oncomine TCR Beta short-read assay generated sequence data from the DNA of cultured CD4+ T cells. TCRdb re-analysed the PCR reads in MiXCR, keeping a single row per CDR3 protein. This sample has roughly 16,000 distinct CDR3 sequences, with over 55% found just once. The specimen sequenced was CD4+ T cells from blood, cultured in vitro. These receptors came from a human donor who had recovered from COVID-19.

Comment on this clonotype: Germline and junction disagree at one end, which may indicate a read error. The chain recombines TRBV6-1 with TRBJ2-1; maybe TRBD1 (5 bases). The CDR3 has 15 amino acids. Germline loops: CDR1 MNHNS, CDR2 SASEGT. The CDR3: CAISESLGVYNEQFF. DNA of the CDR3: TGTGCCATCAGTGAGTCGCTAGGGGTGTACAATGAGCAGTTCTTC.

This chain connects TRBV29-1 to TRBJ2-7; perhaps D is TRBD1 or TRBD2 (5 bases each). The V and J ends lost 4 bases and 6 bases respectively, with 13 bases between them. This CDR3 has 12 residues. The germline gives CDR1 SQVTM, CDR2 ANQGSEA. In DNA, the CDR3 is TGCAGCGTTGCAGGCGGTGGGGGCGAGCAGTACTTC. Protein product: CSVAGGGGEQYF.

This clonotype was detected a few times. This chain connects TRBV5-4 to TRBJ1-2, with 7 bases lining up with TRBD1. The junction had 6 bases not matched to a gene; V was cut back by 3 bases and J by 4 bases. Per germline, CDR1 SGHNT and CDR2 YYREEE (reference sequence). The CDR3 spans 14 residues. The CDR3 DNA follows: TGTGCCAGCAGCTCCGCCGACAGGGTCTATGGCTACACCTTC. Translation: CASSSADRVYGYTF.

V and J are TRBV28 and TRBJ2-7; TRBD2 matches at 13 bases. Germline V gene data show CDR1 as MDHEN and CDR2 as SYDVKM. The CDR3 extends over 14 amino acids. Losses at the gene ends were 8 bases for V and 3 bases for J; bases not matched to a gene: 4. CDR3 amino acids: CASVGLAGFYEQYF. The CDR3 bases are TGTGCCAGCGTGGGACTAGCGGGATTCTACGAGCAGTACTTC.

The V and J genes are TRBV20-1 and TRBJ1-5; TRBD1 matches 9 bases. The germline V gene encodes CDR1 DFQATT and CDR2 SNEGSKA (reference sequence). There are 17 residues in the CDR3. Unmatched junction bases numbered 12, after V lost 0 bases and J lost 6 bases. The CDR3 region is CSARDYSGGQGFQPQHF. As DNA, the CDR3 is TGCAGTGCTAGAGATTATTCCGGCGGACAGGGGTTTCAGCCCCAGCATTTT.

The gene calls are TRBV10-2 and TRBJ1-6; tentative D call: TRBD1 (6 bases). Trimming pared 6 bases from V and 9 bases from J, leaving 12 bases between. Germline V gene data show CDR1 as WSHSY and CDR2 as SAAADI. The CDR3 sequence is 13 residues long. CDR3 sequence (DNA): TGCGCCAGCAGGGAACAAGGGGGTTCACCCCTCCACTTT. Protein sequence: CASREQGGSPLHF.

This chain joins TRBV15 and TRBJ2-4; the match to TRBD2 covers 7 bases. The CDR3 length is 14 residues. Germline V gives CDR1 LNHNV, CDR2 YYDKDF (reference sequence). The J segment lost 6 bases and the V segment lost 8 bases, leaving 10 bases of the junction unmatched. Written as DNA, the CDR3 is TGTGCCACCCACCCCGGGGGGAACCCAAACATTCAGTACTTC. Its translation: CATHPGGNPNIQYF.

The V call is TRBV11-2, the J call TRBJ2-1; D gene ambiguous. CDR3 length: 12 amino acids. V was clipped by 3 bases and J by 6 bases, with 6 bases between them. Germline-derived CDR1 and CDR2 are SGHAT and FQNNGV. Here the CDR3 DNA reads TGTGCCAGCAGCTTGAATCTCAATGAGCAGTTCTTC. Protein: CASSLNLNEQFF.

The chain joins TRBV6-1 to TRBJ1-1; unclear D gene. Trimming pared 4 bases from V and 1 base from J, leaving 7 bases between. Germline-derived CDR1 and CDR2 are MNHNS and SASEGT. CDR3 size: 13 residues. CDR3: CASSGRRNTEAFF. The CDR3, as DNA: TGTGCCAGCAGTGGCAGGAGGAACACTGAAGCTTTCTTT.

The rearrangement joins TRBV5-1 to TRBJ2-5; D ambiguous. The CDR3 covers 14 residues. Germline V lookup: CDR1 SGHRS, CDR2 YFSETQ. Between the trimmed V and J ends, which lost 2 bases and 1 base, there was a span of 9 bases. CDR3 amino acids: CASSLVSAQETQYF. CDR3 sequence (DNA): TGCGCCAGCAGCTTAGTCAGCGCCCAAGAGACCCAGTACTTC. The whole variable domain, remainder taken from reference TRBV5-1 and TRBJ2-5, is KAGVTQTPRYLIKTRGQQVTLSCSPISGHRSVSWYQQTPGQGLQFLFEYFSETQRNKGNFPGRFSGRQFSNSRSEMNVSTLELGDSALYLCASSLVSAQETQYFGPGTRLLVL.

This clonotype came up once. Here the CDR3 DNA reads TGTGCCAGCAGCTTTTCGTCGGGGGCCCTCCACTTT. Amino acid sequence: CASSFSSGALHF. The gene calls are TRBV28 and TRBJ1-6; a weak D match, TRBD1 (5 bases). The V end lost 6 bases, the J end lost 14 bases, and 14 bases lay between the germline ends. CDR3 length: 12 residues. Germline assignment: CDR1 MDHEN and CDR2 SYDVKM.

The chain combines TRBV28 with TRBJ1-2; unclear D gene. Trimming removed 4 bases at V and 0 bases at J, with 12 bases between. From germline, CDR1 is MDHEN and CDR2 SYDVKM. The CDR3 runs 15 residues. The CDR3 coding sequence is TGTGCCAGCAGTTCGCCACAGCTTACTAACTATGGCTACACCTTC. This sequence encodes CASSSPQLTNYGYTF.

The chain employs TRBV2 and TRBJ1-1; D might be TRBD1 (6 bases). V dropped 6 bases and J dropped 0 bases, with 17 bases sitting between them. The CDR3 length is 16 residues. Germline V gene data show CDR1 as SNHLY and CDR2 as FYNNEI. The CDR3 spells CASSRGSRLMNTEAFF. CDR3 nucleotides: TGTGCCAGCAGCAGGGGCTCCCGTCTAATGAACACTGAAGCTTTCTTT. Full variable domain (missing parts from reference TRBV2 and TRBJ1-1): EPEVTQTPSHQVTQMGQEVILRCVPISNHLYFYWYRQILGQKVEFLVSFYNNEISEKSEIFDDQFSVERPDGSNFTLKIRSTKLEDSAMYFCASSRGSRLMNTEAFFGQGTRLTVV.

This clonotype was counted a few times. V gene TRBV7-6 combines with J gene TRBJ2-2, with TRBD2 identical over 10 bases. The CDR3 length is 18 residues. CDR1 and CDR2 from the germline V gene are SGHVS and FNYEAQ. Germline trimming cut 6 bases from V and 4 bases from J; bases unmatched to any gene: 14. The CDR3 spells CASSLIAYSGGSTGELFF. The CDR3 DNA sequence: TGTGCCAGCAGTCTCATCGCCTATAGCGGGGGGTCCACCGGGGAGCTGTTTTTT.